These T cell receptor beta chains were read from a single sample in a study of blood T cells in healthy people across ages. TCRdb fed the 5' RACE reads into MiXCR, producing one record per CDR3 protein. The table has 500,000 to 700,000 distinct CDR3 sequences, approximately 30% seen once. Sequencing used blood. These receptors were collected from a woman of 80 years or more in good health. Both conserved end residues are part of each CDR3. D genes are given only for firm matches. Clone size is given for some rows only: seen once, a few or many times, or a class if the clone is expanded.

j_call v_call d_call clone_size cdr3_nt cdr3_aa
TRBJ1-5 TRBV5-6 . many TGTGCCAGCAGCTTAGGGAGCCAGCCCCAGCATTTT CASSLGSQPQHF
TRBJ1-2 TRBV29-1 . . TGCAGCGTTGAGGAACTTGGGTTATTCGGTGGCTACACCTTC CSVEELGLFGGYTF
TRBJ2-2 TRBV4-1 . few TGCGCCAGCAGCCAACGTCTTTCGCCCATTCAGACCGGGGAGCTGTTTTTT CASSQRLSPIQTGELFF
TRBJ2-4 TRBV6-6 . . TGTGCCAGCAGTTACTCTTACTCACCGGGCAAAAACATTCAGTACTTC CASSYSYSPGKNIQYF
TRBJ1-1 TRBV28 . . TGTGCCAGCAGTTCTTCAGGGGTTCCTGAAGCTTTCTTT CASSSSGVPEAFF
TRBJ1-1 TRBV15 . . TGTGCCACCAGCAGAGGCTCACTGGGCACTGAAGCTTTCTTT CATSRGSLGTEAFF
TRBJ1-3 TRBV2 . . TGTGCCAGCCAGTTTGAGAGCTCTGGAAACACCATATATTTT CASQFESSGNTIYF
TRBJ2-3 TRBV27 . many TGTGCCAGCAGTCGCACCGCTCAGGGGACTTCAACGACAGATACGCAGTATTTT CASSRTAQGTSTTDTQYF
TRBJ2-1 TRBV6-2/TRBV6-3 . medium-sized TGTGCCAGCATCGGTTCAGGGAGCTCCTACAATGAGCAGTTCTTC CASIGSGSSYNEQFF
TRBJ1-5 TRBV6-1 . few TGTGCCAGCAGTGAAAACAGGGTAAACCAGCCCCAGCATTTT CASSENRVNQPQHF
TRBJ2-7 TRBV29-1 . few TGCAGCGCCCCCTGGGGCAATGAGCAGTACTTC CSAPWGNEQYF